This is a list of T cell receptor beta chains from one sample in a study of blood T cell repertoires in COVID-19. The data were produced by immunoSEQ multiplex PCR, yet TCRdb's version contains in-frame clones alone and is incomplete. The sample lists 95,000 to 150,000 clones, around 88% seen once, with about 5.4% in the top ten. Material: peripheral blood. All receptors derive from a human donor in a cohort sampled during active COVID-19. Each CDR3 is given with its conserved first and last residue. A D gene is named only where the DNA matches it firmly. A clone size is listed for some rows: how often the clone was seen (once, few, many), or a class if it is expanded.

.	.	TRBV28	TRBJ2-7	TGTGCCAGCAGTAGCTCGGCCTACGAGCAGTACTTC	CASSSSAYEQYF
.	TRBD2	TRBV18	TRBJ2-1	TGTGCCAGCTCACCACCGACAGCGGGAGCCCACAATGAGCAGTTCTTC	CASSPPTAGAHNEQFF
.	.	TRBV7-9	TRBJ2-1	TGTGCCAGCAGGGTACGGGATCCGTCATACCCTTACAATGAGCAGTTCTTC	CASRVRDPSYPYNEQFF
.	.	TRBV18	TRBJ2-3	TGTGCCAGCTCACCTCTAGGGGCAGCTAGCACAGATACGCAGTATTTT	CASSPLGAASTDTQYF
.	.	TRBV11-2	TRBJ2-3	TGTGCCAGCAGCTTAGCCGGGCGGGCGCAGTATTTT	CASSLAGRAQYF
.	.	TRBV15	TRBJ1-1	TGTGCCACCAGCAGAGAGTATCTTCTCACTGAAGCTTTCTTT	CATSREYLLTEAFF
.	TRBD2	TRBV5-1	TRBJ2-7	TGCGCCAGCCAGGGTCCTAGCGGTTTCTACGAGCAGTACTTC	CASQGPSGFYEQYF
.	TRBD1	TRBV10-1	TRBJ2-3	TGCGCCAGCTCGCCGGGACAGGGCACAGATACGCAGTATTTT	CASSPGQGTDTQYF
.	.	TRBV6-5	TRBJ2-7	TGTGCCAGCGCAAAAACGAGCTACGAGCAGTACTTC	CASAKTSYEQYF
.	.	TRBV27	TRBJ1-2	TGTGCCAGCAGTTTGGTGGGGGCTAATGGCTACACCTTC	CASSLVGANGYTF
.	TRBD2	TRBV5-5	TRBJ2-5	TGTGCCAGCAGCCCCCTACTAGCGGGAGTAAAGACCCAGTACTTC	CASSPLLAGVKTQYF
.	.	TRBV12-3/TRBV12-4	TRBJ2-1	TGTGCCAGTTCCTTGGGGAGTGAGCAGTTCTTC	CASSLGSEQFF
few	.	TRBV3-1/TRBV3-2	TRBJ2-1	TGTGCCAGCAGCCAAGAAGTGGCCCTCTACAATGAGCAGTTCTTC	CASSQEVALYNEQFF
.	TRBD2	TRBV7-3	TRBJ2-5	TGTGCCAGCAGCCTACTAGCGGAAGAGACCCAGTACTTC	CASSLLAEETQYF
.	.	TRBV6-6	TRBJ1-1	TGTGCCAGCAGTAGCGCCTCCCCAGCGAACACTGAAGCTTTCTTT	CASSSASPANTEAFF
.	.	TRBV7-2	TRBJ1-2	TGTGCCAGCAGCAAATCGAGGGATTATGGCTACACCTTC	CASSKSRDYGYTF
.	.	TRBV18	TRBJ1-2	TGTGCCAGCTCACCCCTGGGGGCCGAAAACTATGGCTACACCTTC	CASSPLGAENYGYTF
.	TRBD1	TRBV15	TRBJ2-1	TGTGCCACCAGTCTCGGACAGGGGATGGACAATGAGCAGTTCTTC	CATSLGQGMDNEQFF
once	TRBD1	TRBV6-5	TRBJ1-1	TGTGCCAGCAGTTACTCAACAGGGGTGAACACTGAAGCTTTCTTT	CASSYSTGVNTEAFF
.	.	TRBV25-1	TRBJ1-4	TGTGCCAGCAGTGAAAGGTCGGGAAGCGAAAAACTGTTTTTT	CASSERSGSEKLFF
.	.	TRBV4-3	TRBJ1-1	TGCGCCAGCAGCCAAGATGGAGGGGAGGGGACTGAAGCTTTCTTT	CASSQDGGEGTEAFF
.	.	TRBV30	TRBJ1-6	TGTGCCTGGAGTGTACGAGGAGTACGCAATTCACCCCTCCACTTT	CAWSVRGVRNSPLHF
.	TRBD2	TRBV18	TRBJ2-2	TGTGCCAGCTCGCGACTAGCGGGAGAGGGGGAGCTGTTTTTT	CASSRLAGEGELFF
.	.	TRBV5-1	TRBJ2-3	TGCGCCAGCAGCGCCTTAGGGCCGCCGGGGAAAGATACGCAGTATTTT	CASSALGPPGKDTQYF
.	TRBD1	TRBV7-2	TRBJ1-6	TGTGCCAGCAATCCTCGGACAGGCTATTCACCCCTCCACTTT	CASNPRTGYSPLHF
.	TRBD1	TRBV2	TRBJ2-1	TGTGCCAGCAGCCTGGACAGGGGGCGTCGCAATGAGCAGTTCTTC	CASSLDRGRRNEQFF
.	TRBD2	TRBV9	TRBJ2-1	TGTGCCAGCAGCTTTAGACTAGCGGGAGGAAATGAGCAGTTCTTC	CASSFRLAGGNEQFF
.	.	TRBV11-2	TRBJ2-3	TGTGCCAGCAGCTTAAAAGCGTCGGGCACAGATACGCAGTATTTT	CASSLKASGTDTQYF
.	TRBD1	TRBV25-1	TRBJ2-2	TGTGCCAGCAGCCGTCGAAGGGGACAGAGTAACACCGGGGAGCTGTTTTTT	CASSRRRGQSNTGELFF
.	.	TRBV14	TRBJ1-3	TGTGCCAGCAGCCGAGTTCGGGGAAACACCATATATTTT	CASSRVRGNTIYF
.	.	TRBV3-1/TRBV3-2	TRBJ2-7	TGTGCCAGCAGCCTCCAAGGGGCGGAGCAGTACTTC	CASSLQGAEQYF
once	TRBD1	TRBV29-1	TRBJ1-6	TGCAGCGCTCAGACAGGGCCGAATTCACCCCTCCACTTT	CSAQTGPNSPLHF
once	TRBD2	TRBV27	TRBJ2-7	TGTGCCAGCAGTTTACCACCGCCTCTAACTAGCGTCGACGAGCAGTACTTC	CASSLPPPLTSVDEQYF
.	TRBD1	TRBV27	TRBJ2-7	TGTGCCAGCAGGACAGGGAGCTCCTACGAGCAGTACTTC	CASRTGSSYEQYF
.	.	TRBV7-8	TRBJ1-1	TGTGCCAGCAGCTTTCAGGGTCTTATGAACACTGAAGCTTTCTTT	CASSFQGLMNTEAFF
.	.	TRBV6-5	TRBJ1-3	TGTGCCAGCAGTTCAACAGGAAACACCATATATTTT	CASSSTGNTIYF